One and the same sample provided the 31 T cell receptor beta chains below, sequenced in a study of blood T cell repertoires in COVID-19. Generated by immunoSEQ multiplex PCR, the TCRdb table keeps only in-frame clones and is missing some. The data hold around 200,000 clones, with roughly 80% observed a single time. The material sequenced was peripheral blood. These TCRs come from a human donor in a cohort sampled during active COVID-19.

V gene TRBV30 combines with J gene TRBJ1-2, with 8 bases lining up with TRBD1. Trimming took 2 bases from V and 7 from J; bases not matched to a gene: 6. Germline CDR1 is GTSNPN and CDR2 is SVGIG (reference sequence). The CDR3 is made up of 13 amino acids. The CDR3 nucleotides read TGTGCCTGGAGTCTGGCAGGGGGCTTTGGCTACACCTTC. It yields the protein CAWSLAGGFGYTF.

The chain links TRBV28 to TRBJ2-3; D perhaps matches TRBD1 (6 bases). Germline V gives CDR1 MDHEN, CDR2 SYDVKM. V was pared by 4 bases and J by 2 bases, with 16 bases between. The length of the CDR3 is 16 residues. The DNA for the CDR3 is TGTGCCAGCAGTTCACAGGGAACTAGGATCACAGATACGCAGTATTTT. Translated, it gives CASSSQGTRITDTQYF. The whole variable domain, remainder taken from reference TRBV28 and TRBJ2-3, is DVKVTQSSRYLVKRTGEKVFLECVQDMDHENMFWYRQDPGLGLRLIYFSYDVKMKEKGDIPEGYSVSREKKERFSLILESASTNQTSMYLCASSSQGTRITDTQYFGPGTRLTVL.

The chain joins TRBV11-2 to TRBJ2-5, with TRBD2 matching over 12 bases. V shed 6 bases and J 5 bases; nucleotides not matched to a gene: 7. This CDR3 region has 15 residues. Germline CDR1 SGHAT, CDR2 FQNNGV. CDR3 region: CASSSGLAGWETQYF. The CDR3, as DNA: TGTGCCAGCAGTTCAGGACTAGCGGGATGGGAGACCCAGTACTTC.

This chain uses TRBV7-2 with TRBJ1-2; 10 bases are shared with TRBD1. V lost 2 bases, J lost 4 bases, and 4 bases stayed unmatched. The germline V gene has CDR1 SGHTA and CDR2 FQGNSA. CDR3 length equals 15 residues. Here the CDR3 reads CASSLYGTGAYGYTF. CDR3 in DNA: TGTGCCAGCAGCTTATACGGGACAGGGGCCTATGGCTACACCTTC.

The chain carries TRBV21-1 and TRBJ1-5. TRBV21-1 is classified as a pseudogene. The CDR3 length is 20 residues. The CDR3 bases are TGTGCCAGCAGCAAAGCGCTTTTGGGCAGGACTACTTATAGCAATCAGCCCCAGCATTTT. Its translation is CASSKALLGRTTYSNQPQHF.

The chain has TRBV30 and TRBJ2-7, with 8 bases matching TRBD2. This CDR3 is built from 14 residues. J was trimmed by 2 bases and V by 5 bases; bases with no gene match: 8. Germline lookup yields CDR1 GTSNPN and CDR2 SVGIG (reference sequence). CDR3 in DNA: TGTGCCTGGGGTCCGGGACTAGGGACCTACGAGCAGTACTTC. Translating gives CAWGPGLGTYEQYF.

Concerning this clone itself: An end of the junction differs from the germline gene, which may be a read error. V is TRBV19 and J is TRBJ2-2, with D hard to call. From germline, CDR1 is LNHDA and CDR2 SQIVND (reference sequence). The CDR3 extends over 15 amino acids. In DNA, the CDR3 is TGTGCCAGTAGTATGCAGGTCACGAAGACCGGGGAGCTGTTTTTT. Its protein is CASSMQVTKTGELFF.

The chain has TRBV19 and TRBJ1-1; the D gene is possibly TRBD1 (6 bases). CDR1 is LNHDA, CDR2 SQIVND, per germline (reference sequence). This CDR3 is 13 amino acids long. V dropped 3 bases and J dropped 5 bases, with 10 bases sitting between them. The CDR3 protein is CASSMGGLTEAFF. The CDR3 nucleotides read TGTGCCAGTAGTATGGGGGGGCTGACTGAAGCTTTCTTT.

The chain employs TRBV5-1 and TRBJ2-2; 7 bases fit TRBD1. The CDR3 runs to 16 residues. V lost 0 bases and J lost 2; bases outside the gene matches: 4. Per the germline V gene, CDR1 is SGHRS and CDR2 is YFSETQ. The CDR3 sequence is CASSLGGGRNTGELFF. Written as DNA, the CDR3 is TGCGCCAGCAGCTTGGGAGGGGGCAGAAACACCGGGGAGCTGTTTTTT.

This sequence joins TRBV7-9 and TRBJ2-7; TRBD1 agrees at 11 bases. The germline V gene has CDR1 SEHNR and CDR2 FQNEAQ (reference sequence). Trimming cost V 2 bases and J 0 bases; bases outside gene matches: 3. This CDR3 has 16 residues. The DNA for the CDR3 is TGTGCCAGCAGCTTATCCGGGACAGGGGGCTCCTACGAGCAGTACTTC. Translating it yields CASSLSGTGGSYEQYF.

This chain joins TRBV6-1 and TRBJ2-7, with 7 bases matching TRBD2. Looked up from germline, CDR1 is MNHNS and CDR2 is SASEGT. The J segment lost 4 bases and the V segment lost 3 bases, leaving 15 bases of the junction unmatched. The CDR3 extends over 17 amino acids. CDR3 coding DNA: TGTGCCAGCAGTGACTTCGTCGGGCGTAGCGGGTTTTACGAGCAGTACTTC. It yields the protein CASSDFVGRSGFYEQYF.

The chain couples TRBV7-9 to TRBJ2-5; a possible D gene is TRBD2 (5 bases). Germline values: CDR1 SEHNR, CDR2 FQNEAQ (reference sequence). With 1 base removed from V and 7 bases from J, the gap between germline ends came to 16 bases. This CDR3 is 15 amino acids long. The DNA of the CDR3 is TGTGCCAGCAGCTTAGGAGACTCGGACTCAGGGACCCAGTACTTC. It codes for CASSLGDSDSGTQYF.

This clone was picked up one time. The chain links TRBV20-1 to TRBJ2-7; 9 nucleotides align to TRBD1. J gave up 6 bases and V 5 bases, and 2 bases lay outside the gene matches. There are 11 residues in the CDR3. Germline lookup yields CDR1 DFQATT and CDR2 SNEGSKA (reference sequence). CDR3 in amino acids: CSAWTGAEQYF. The CDR3 bases are TGCAGTGCTTGGACAGGGGCCGAGCAGTACTTC.

V usage is TRBV16 and J usage is TRBJ1-1; TRBD1 matches at 11 bases. J lost 13 bases, V lost 4 bases, and 5 bases had no gene match. Germline-derived CDR1 and CDR2 are KGHSY and FQNENV. The CDR3 covers 12 residues. Written as DNA, the CDR3 is TGTGCCAGCAGCCGGGACAGGGGGATAAGTTTCTTT. Translated: CASSRDRGISFF.

The chain recombines TRBV14 with TRBJ1-2; D unresolved. The V end lost 4 bases, the J end lost 8 bases, and 14 bases lay between the germline ends. The germline V gene has CDR1 SGHDN and CDR2 FVKESK. The CDR3 runs 13 residues. The CDR3: CASSLVHAYGYTF. DNA of the CDR3: TGTGCCAGCAGCCTAGTCCACGCCTACGGCTACACCTTC.

This chain connects TRBV4-1 to TRBJ2-7; D unclear. Germline lookup yields CDR1 MGHRA and CDR2 YSYEKL. The CDR3 extends over 14 amino acids. The V end lost 0 bases, the J end lost 1 base, and 7 bases lay between the germline ends. The CDR3 region has the DNA TGCGCCAGCAGCCAAGATTCCGAGTCCTACGAGCAGTACTTC. Its translation: CASSQDSESYEQYF.

The chain has TRBV27 and TRBJ1-5; 9 bases are shared with TRBD1. The CDR3 spans 16 residues. Germline V gene sequence: CDR1 MNHEY, CDR2 SMNVEV (reference sequence). V shed 5 bases, J shed 1 base, and the junction held 6 bases outside the gene matches. The CDR3 DNA reads TGTGCCAGCAGTCCACAGGGGGCCGTGAGCAATCAGCCCCAGCATTTT. It codes for CASSPQGAVSNQPQHF.

The rearrangement joins TRBV6-2 or TRBV6-3 to TRBJ1-5, with 8 bases that match TRBD1. Germline loops: CDR1 MNHEY, CDR2 SVGEGT. This CDR3 spans 17 amino acids. After removal of 1 base from V and 1 base from J, the junction contained 6 bases not matched to a gene. For the CDR3, the DNA is TGTGCCAGCAGTTACTACGGACAGGGCCTAAGCAATCAGCCCCAGCATTTT. Residues: CASSYYGQGLSNQPQHF.

V usage is TRBV29-1 and J usage is TRBJ2-3, with 9 positions matching TRBD2. Germline V gene data show CDR1 as SQVTM and CDR2 as ANQGSEA. After removal of 6 bases from V and 6 bases from J, the junction contained 10 bases not matched to a gene. CDR3 length equals 14 residues. CDR3 nucleotides: TGCAGCGTCCGACCTAGCGGGAAGATGGATACGCAGTATTTT. Its translation: CSVRPSGKMDTQYF.

The chain combines TRBV6-6 with TRBJ2-7; maybe TRBD2 (7 bases). This CDR3 has 16 amino acids. The V end was cut by 8 bases, the J end by 9 bases, with 29 bases between. Germline CDR1 and CDR2: MNHNY and SVGAGI (reference sequence). The CDR3 is CASWGEGEGGPIGQYF. DNA of the CDR3: TGTGCCAGCTGGGGGGAGGGGGAGGGAGGGCCGATAGGGCAGTACTTC.

The chain carries TRBV10-3 and TRBJ2-7; 7 nucleotides agree with TRBD2. The CDR3 loop spans 14 amino acids. V trimming: 6 bases; J trimming: 2 bases; junction bases outside the gene matches: 7. CDR1 is ENHRY, CDR2 SYGVKD, per germline. The CDR3 nucleotides read TGTGCCATCAGCCTTCTAGCGGAACCCTACGAGCAGTACTTC. It translates to CAISLLAEPYEQYF.

This rearrangement joins TRBV3-1 (or the pseudogene TRBV3-2) to TRBJ2-7; 7 bases fit TRBD1. V lost 0 bases and J lost 8; bases outside the gene matches: 1. Per the germline V gene, CDR1 is LGHDT and CDR2 is YNNKEL (reference sequence). The CDR3 extends over 12 amino acids. CDR3 in amino acids: CASSQEDRKQYF. The CDR3, as DNA: TGTGCCAGCAGCCAAGAGGACAGGAAGCAGTACTTC.

J is TRBJ2-1 and V is TRBV9; 8 nucleotides line up with TRBD1. This CDR3 comprises 17 residues. The germline gives CDR1 SGDLS, CDR2 YYNGEE. V dropped 0 bases and J dropped 1; count of bases not matched to a gene: 6. The CDR3 here is CASSVGGQGWSYNEQFF. The DNA for the CDR3 is TGTGCCAGCAGCGTAGGAGGACAGGGTTGGTCCTACAATGAGCAGTTCTTC.

The V gene is TRBV28, the J gene TRBJ2-7; D remains unclear. In germline, CDR1 is MDHEN, CDR2 SYDVKM. This CDR3 spans 13 amino acids. Trimming stripped 3 bases from V and 4 bases from J, with 10 bases between. The DNA for the CDR3 is TGTGCCAGCAGTTTGAGACATAGGTACGAGCAGTACTTC. Amino acids: CASSLRHRYEQYF.

CDR3 coding DNA: TGTGCCAGCTCCCCCGGGACAGGGGTCGAAAAACTGTTTTTT. It is translated as CASSPGTGVEKLFF. The J gene is TRBJ1-4, the V gene TRBV6-5, with TRBD1 matching over 10 bases. The junction had 8 bases not matched to a gene; V was cut back by 8 bases and J by 8 bases. The CDR3 loop spans 14 amino acids. Germline loops: CDR1 MNHEY, CDR2 SVGAGI.

This chain joins TRBV24-1 and TRBJ1-3; 8 positions match TRBD1. This CDR3 spans 14 amino acids. Germline-derived CDR1 and CDR2 are KGHDR and SFDVKD. V was clipped by 4 bases and J by 7 bases; unmatched bases: 5. CDR3 DNA: TGTGCCACCAGTGACGCAGGGGGCGCGAACACCATATATTTT. Translation: CATSDAGGANTIYF.

A single count supports this clone. V usage is TRBV3-1 (or the pseudogene TRBV3-2) and J usage is TRBJ2-7; 9 positions match TRBD2. In germline, CDR1 is LGHDT, CDR2 YNNKEL (reference sequence). The CDR3 has 16 amino acids. J was trimmed by 5 bases and V by 2 bases; bases with no gene match: 10. The CDR3 region is CASSQLTAGGPDEQYF. Here the CDR3 DNA reads TGTGCCAGCAGCCAACTAACGGCGGGAGGGCCCGACGAGCAGTACTTC.

This clone has just a few counts. The chain uses TRBV19 and TRBJ2-5, with D possibly matching TRBD2 (6 bases). Germline V gene data show CDR1 as LNHDA and CDR2 as SQIVND (reference sequence). The CDR3 has 16 residues. V was clipped by 0 bases and J by 5 bases, with 16 bases between them. CDR3 sequence (DNA): TGTGCCAGTAGTATAGATATGGGACTTAGACCCGAGACCCAGTACTTC. Translation: CASSIDMGLRPETQYF.

V usage is TRBV7-9 and J usage is TRBJ1-1, with a possible D match to TRBD1 (5 bases). Germline V CDR1 and CDR2: SEHNR, FQNEAQ (reference sequence). This CDR3 is 16 amino acids long. The V end lost 1 base, the J end lost 0 bases, and 12 bases lay between the germline ends. This CDR3 is CASSLEGDSLNTEAFF. In DNA form, the CDR3 reads TGTGCCAGCAGCTTAGAAGGCGACAGCCTGAACACTGAAGCTTTCTTT.

Many counts were recorded for this clone. This chain links TRBV28 with TRBJ2-1; D is undetermined. CDR1 is MDHEN and CDR2 is SYDVKM in the germline V gene. Deletions cut 5 bases from V and 4 bases from J, with 15 bases between. This CDR3 region has 15 residues. The CDR3 spells CASSLDPGGYNEQFF. CDR3 sequence (DNA): TGTGCCAGCAGTCTAGACCCTGGTGGTTACAATGAGCAGTTCTTC.

This CDR3 is CASSSTSGSVGELFF. The CDR3 nucleotides read TGTGCCAGCAGTAGTACTAGCGGGAGTGTCGGGGAGCTGTTTTTT. The rearrangement joins TRBV25-1 to TRBJ2-2, with 11 bases aligning to TRBD2. After removal of 5 bases from V and 7 bases from J, the junction contained 6 bases not matched to a gene. The CDR3 sequence is 15 residues long. The germline CDR1 and CDR2 sequences are MGHDK and SYGVNS.